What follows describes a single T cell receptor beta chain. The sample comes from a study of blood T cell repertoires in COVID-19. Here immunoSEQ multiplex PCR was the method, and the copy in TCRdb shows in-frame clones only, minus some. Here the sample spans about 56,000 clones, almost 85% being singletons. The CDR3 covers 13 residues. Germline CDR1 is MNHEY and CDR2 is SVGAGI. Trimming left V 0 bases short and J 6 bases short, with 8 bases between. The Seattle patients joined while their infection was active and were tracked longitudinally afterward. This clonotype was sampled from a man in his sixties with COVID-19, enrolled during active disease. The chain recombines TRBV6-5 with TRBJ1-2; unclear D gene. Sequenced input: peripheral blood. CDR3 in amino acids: CASSYSRGHGYTF. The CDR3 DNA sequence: TGTGCCAGCAGTTACTCGAGAGGGCATGGCTACACCTTC.